The clone carrying this T cell receptor (beta chain) was counted many times. The data were obtained in a study of T cells in Graves' hyperthyroidism and ophthalmopathy. Authors of the study amplified TCR beta CDR3 regions from RNA transcripts. Carried out on the TCR CDR3, a first-round RT-PCR used the HTBI primer set. TCRdb fed the multiplex PCR reads into MiXCR, producing one record per CDR3 protein. The repertoire holds 620,000 or so distinct CDR3 sequences, with approximately 15% as singletons. Sequenced input: blood. This clonotype originated in a woman aged 50 to 60 with Graves' ophthalmopathy.

The CDR3 region is CSVAGRVTDTQYF. CDR3 nucleotides: TGCAGCGTTGCGGGCAGGGTAACGGATACGCAGTATTTT. The chain is built from TRBV29-1 and TRBJ2-3, with a tentative D call TRBD1 (5 bases). Germline V gene data show CDR1 as SQVTM and CDR2 as ANQGSEA. This CDR3 is built from 13 residues. Deletions cut 4 bases from V and 6 bases from J, with 14 bases between.